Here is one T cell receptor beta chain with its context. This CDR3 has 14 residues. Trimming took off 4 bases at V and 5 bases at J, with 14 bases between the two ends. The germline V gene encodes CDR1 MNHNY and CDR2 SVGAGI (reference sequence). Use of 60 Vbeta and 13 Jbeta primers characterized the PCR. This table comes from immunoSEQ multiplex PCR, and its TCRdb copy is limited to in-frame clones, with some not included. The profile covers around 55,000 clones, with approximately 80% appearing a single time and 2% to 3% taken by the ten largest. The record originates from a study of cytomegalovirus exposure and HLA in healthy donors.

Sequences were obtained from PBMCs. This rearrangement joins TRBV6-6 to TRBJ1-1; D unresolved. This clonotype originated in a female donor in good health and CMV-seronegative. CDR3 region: CASSLESLGTEAFF. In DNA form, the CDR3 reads TGTGCCAGCAGTTTGGAGAGTCTTGGGACTGAAGCTTTCTTT.